The TCR beta chain described here comes from a study of cytomegalovirus exposure and HLA in healthy donors. Across the whole study: When 398 donors were genotyped, just over 80% of them were found to fall in the Caucasian-associated ancestry cluster.

With 1 base removed from V and 1 base from J, the gap between germline ends came to 11 bases. Germline V gene sequence: CDR1 KGHSH, CDR2 LQKENI. The CDR3 covers 16 residues. Study-level results: An assumption of roughly uniform sequencing depth across donors underlay the presence/absence analyses. Cytomegalovirus-associated status was assigned to around 160 TCR beta chains. Available immune exposure information covered CMV serostatus only.

A word on this clone: Antigen: not known.

PCR used 60 Vbeta primers and 13 Jbeta primers. Method: immunoSEQ multiplex PCR; TCRdb's copy keeps in-frame clones and lacks some. The sample lists 180,000 or so clones, approximately 85% occurring once. The sample comprised PBMCs. This chain links TRBV18 with TRBJ2-4, with D possibly TRBD2 on 5 matching bases. This clonotype was obtained from a man between 18 and 35 years old in good health and CMV-seropositive. Written as DNA, the CDR3 is TGTGCCAGCTCACCACAGGCTCCGGGGGCCAAAAACATTCAGTACTTC. This translates into CASSPQAPGAKNIQYF. The variable domain in full, with the rest retrieved from reference TRBV18 and TRBJ2-4, is NAGVMQNPRHLVRRRGQEARLRCSPMKGHSHVYWYRQLPEEGLKFMVYLQKENIIDESGMPKERFSAEFPKEGPSILRIQQVVRGDSAAYFCASSPQAPGAKNIQYFGAGTRLSVL.